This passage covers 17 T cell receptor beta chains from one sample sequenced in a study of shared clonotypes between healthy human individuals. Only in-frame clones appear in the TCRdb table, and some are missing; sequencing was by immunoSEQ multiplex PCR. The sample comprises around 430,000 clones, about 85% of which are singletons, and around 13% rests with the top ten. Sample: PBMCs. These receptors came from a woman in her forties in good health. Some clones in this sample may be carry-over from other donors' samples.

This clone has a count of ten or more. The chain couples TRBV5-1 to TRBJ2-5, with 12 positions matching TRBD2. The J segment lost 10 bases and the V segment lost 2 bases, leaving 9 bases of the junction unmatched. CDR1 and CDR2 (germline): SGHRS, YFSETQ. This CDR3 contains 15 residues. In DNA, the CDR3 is TGCGCCAGCAGCTTTTCTCCGACTAGCGGGAGTGTCCAGTACTTC. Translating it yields CASSFSPTSGSVQYF.

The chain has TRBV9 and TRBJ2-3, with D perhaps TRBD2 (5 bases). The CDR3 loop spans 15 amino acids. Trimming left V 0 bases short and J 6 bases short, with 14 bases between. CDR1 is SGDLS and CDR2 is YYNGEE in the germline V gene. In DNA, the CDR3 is TGTGCCAGCAGCGTAGACGGACTCCGGTTCGATACGCAGTATTTT. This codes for CASSVDGLRFDTQYF.

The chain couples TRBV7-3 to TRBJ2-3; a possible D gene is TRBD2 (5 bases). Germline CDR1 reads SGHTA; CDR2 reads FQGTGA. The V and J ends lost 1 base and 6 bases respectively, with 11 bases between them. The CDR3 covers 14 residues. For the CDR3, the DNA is TGTGCCAGCAGCTTAAACGGGATGGGGGATACGCAGTATTTT. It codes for CASSLNGMGDTQYF.

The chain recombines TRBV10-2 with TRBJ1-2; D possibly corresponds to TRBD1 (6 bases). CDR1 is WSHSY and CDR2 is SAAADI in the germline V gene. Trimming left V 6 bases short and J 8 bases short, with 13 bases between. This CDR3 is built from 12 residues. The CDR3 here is CASRGGQTGYTF. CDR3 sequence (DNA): TGCGCCAGCAGGGGGGGACAAACCGGCTACACCTTC.

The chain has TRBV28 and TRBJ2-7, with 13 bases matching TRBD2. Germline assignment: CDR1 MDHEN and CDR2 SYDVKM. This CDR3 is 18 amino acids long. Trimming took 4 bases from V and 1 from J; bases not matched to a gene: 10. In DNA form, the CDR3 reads TGTGCCAGCAGTTCAACTAGCGGGAGGGACTTTAGGTCCTACGAGCAGTACTTC. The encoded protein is CASSSTSGRDFRSYEQYF.

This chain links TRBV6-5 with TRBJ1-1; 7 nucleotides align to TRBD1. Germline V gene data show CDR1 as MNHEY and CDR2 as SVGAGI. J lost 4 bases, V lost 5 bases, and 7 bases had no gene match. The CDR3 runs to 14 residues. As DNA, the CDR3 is TGTGCCAGCAGTGACAGGGTAGGTGGCACTGAAGCTTTCTTT. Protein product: CASSDRVGGTEAFF.

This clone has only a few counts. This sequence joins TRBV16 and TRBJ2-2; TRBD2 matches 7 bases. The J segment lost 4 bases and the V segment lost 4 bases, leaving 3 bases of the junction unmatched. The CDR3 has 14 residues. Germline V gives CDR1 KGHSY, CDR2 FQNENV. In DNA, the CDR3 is TGTGCCAGCAGCCTACTAGCGAGCACCGGGGAGCTGTTTTTT. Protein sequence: CASSLLASTGELFF.

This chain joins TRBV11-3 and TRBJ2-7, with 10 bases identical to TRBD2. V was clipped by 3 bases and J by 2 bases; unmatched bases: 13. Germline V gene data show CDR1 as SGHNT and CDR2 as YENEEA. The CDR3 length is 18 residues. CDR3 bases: TGTGCCAGCAGCTTCCAAACGAAGAAACTAGCGGGACCCTACGAGCAGTACTTC. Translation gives CASSFQTKKLAGPYEQYF.

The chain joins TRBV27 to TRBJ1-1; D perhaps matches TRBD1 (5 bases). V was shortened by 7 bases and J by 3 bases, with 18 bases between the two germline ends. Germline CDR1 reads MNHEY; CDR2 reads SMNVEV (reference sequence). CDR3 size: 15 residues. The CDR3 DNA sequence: TGTGCCAGCACCCGAAATGGGGGTAGGGACACTGAAGCTTTCTTT. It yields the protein CASTRNGGRDTEAFF.

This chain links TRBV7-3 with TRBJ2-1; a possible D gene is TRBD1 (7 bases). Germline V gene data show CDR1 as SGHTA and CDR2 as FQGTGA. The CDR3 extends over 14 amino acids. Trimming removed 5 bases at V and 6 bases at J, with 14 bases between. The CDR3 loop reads CASSPGGRPNEQFF. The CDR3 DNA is TGTGCCAGCAGCCCAGGGGGGCGGCCCAATGAGCAGTTCTTC. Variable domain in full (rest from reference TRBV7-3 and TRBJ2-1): GAGVSQTPSNKVTEKGKYVELRCDPISGHTALYWYRQSLGQGPEFLIYFQGTGAADDSGLPNDRFFAVRPEGSVSTLKIQRTERGDSAVYLCASSPGGRPNEQFFGPGTRLTVL.

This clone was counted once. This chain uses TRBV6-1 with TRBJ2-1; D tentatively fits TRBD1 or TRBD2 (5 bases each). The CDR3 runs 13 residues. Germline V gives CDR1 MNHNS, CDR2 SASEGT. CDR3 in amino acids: CATRLGVDNEQFF. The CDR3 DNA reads TGTGCTACGCGCTTGGGGGTGGACAATGAGCAGTTCTTC.

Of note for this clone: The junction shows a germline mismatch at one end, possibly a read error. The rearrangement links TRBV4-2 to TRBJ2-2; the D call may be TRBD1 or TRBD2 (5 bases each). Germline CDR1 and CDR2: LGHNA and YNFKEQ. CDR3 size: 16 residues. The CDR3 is CASNQNSGGNTGELFF. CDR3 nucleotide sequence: TGTGCCAGCAACCAAAATTCTGGGGGGAACACCGGGGAGCTGTTTTTT.

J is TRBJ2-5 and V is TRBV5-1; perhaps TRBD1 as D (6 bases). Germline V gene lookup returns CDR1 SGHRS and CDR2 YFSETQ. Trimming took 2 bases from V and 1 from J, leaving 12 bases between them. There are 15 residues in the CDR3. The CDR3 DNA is TGCGCCAGCAGCTTAGGACAGTCTGGCCAAGAGACCCAGTACTTC. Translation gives CASSLGQSGQETQYF.

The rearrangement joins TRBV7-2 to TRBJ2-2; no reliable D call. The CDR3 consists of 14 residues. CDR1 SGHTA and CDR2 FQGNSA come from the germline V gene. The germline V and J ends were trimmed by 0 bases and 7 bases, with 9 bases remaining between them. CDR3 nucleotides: TGTGCCAGCAGCTTAGCCGGGCGTGTCGGGGAGCTGTTTTTT. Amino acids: CASSLAGRVGELFF.

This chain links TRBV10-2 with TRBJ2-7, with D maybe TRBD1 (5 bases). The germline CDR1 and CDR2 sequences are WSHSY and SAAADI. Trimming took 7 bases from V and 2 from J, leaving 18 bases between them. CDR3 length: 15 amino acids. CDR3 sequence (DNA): TGCGCCAGCATGGGCGTATGGGGCCTAACCTACGAGCAGTACTTC. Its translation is CASMGVWGLTYEQYF.

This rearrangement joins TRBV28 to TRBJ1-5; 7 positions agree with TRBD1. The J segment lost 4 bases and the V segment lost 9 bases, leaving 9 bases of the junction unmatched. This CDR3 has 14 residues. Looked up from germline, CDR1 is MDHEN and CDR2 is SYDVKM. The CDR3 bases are TGTGCCAGAAGGGCGGGGACAGCTAATCAGCCCCAGCATTTT. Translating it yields CARRAGTANQPQHF.

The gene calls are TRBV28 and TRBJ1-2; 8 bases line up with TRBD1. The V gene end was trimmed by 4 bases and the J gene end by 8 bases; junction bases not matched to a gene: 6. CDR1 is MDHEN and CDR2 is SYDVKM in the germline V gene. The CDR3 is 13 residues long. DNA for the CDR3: TGTGCCAGCAGTTCAACCAGGGGGCAGGGCTACACCTTC. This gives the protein CASSSTRGQGYTF.